This T cell receptor beta chain was observed in a study of naive and memory T cell subsets. In this sample, this clonotype turned up many times. Germline CDR1 is SGHTA and CDR2 is FQGNSA. V lost 5 bases and J 0 bases, leaving 5 bases between the germline ends. This CDR3 is built from 14 residues. Four PCR rounds used nested alpha and beta constant region primers plus the SP2 primer. Blood and skin TCR RNA was reverse transcribed with alpha and beta constant primers. In TCRdb, the 5' RACE reads were re-called with MiXCR into one record per CDR3 protein. In the table there are roughly 48,000 distinct CDR3 sequences, over 3.5% of which are singletons. A UMI-containing oligonucleotide was joined by 3' ligation to the TCR cDNA template.

The rearrangement joins TRBV7-2 to TRBJ2-6, with unresolved D. This TCR was recovered from a female donor in good health. For the CDR3, the DNA is TGTGCCAGCAGCGAAAACTCTGGGGCCAACGTCCTGACTTTC. Translated, it gives CASSENSGANVLTF. Full variable domain (rest looked up from reference TRBV7-2 and TRBJ2-6): GAGVSQSPSNKVTEKGKDVELRCDPISGHTALYWYRQSLGQGLEFLIYFQGNSAPDKSGLPSDRFSAERTGGSVSTLTIQRTQQEDSAVYLCASSENSGANVLTFGAGSRLTVL.